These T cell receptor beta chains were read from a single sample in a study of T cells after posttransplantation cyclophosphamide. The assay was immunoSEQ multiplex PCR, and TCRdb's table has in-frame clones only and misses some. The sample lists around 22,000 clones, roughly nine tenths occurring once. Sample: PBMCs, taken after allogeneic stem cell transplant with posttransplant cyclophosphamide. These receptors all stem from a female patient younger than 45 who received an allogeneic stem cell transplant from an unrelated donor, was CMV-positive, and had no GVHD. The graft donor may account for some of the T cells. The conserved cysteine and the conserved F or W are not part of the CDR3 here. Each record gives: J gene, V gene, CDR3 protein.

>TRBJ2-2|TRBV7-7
ASTRDRGTGELF
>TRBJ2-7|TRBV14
ASSRLGGKASEQY
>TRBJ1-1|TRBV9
ASSVGAGAEAF
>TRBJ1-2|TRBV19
ASSVYNLLVGYT
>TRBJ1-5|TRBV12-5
ASGLVPKGDFGNQPQH
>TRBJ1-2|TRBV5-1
ASTDRLSYGYT
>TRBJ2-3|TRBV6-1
ASSARSSVTDTQY
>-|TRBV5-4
ASSPTSGGESYEQY
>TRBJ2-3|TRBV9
ASSVGAGATDTQY
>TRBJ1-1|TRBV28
ASSNQRAGENTEAF
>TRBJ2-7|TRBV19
ASNQGSNEQY
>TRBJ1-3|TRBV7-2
ASSLLQFSGNTIY
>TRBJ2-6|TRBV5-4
ASSGDRGPGANVLT
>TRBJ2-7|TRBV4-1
ASSQTGGPLYEQY
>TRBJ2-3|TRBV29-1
SVSGYQRGNTDTQY
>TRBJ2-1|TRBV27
ASSPRLAGGSYNEQF
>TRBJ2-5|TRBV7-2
ASSFLETQY
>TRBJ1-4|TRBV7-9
ALGQTATNEKLF
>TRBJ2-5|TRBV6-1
ASSGGGPVETQY
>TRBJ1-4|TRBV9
ASSVGDRGAYEKLF
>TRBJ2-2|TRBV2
ASSPLVPGELF
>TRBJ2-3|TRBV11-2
ASRPTSGGITDTQY
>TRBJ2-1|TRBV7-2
ASSSSGVSEQF
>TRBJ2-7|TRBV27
ASSDRGIYEQY
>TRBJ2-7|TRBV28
ASSLFTGGDEQY
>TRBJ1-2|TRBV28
ASSSAGYGYT
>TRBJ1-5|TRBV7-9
ASSSAGGFFQPQH
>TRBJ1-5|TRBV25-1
ASRSGNSNQPQH
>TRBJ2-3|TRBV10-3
AIRPGQGTDTQY
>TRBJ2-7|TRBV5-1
ASSLALGTAGEQY
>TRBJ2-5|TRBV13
ASSLIGGGVETQY
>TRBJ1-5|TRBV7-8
ASSPNPGTGANQPQH
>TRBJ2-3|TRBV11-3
ASSLFPGQTGDTQY
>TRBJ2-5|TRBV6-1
ASSAGWGFREQY
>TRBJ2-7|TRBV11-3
ASSLDTGDEQY
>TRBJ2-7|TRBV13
ASSFSGEAYEQY
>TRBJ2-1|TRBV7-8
ASSLNYGGYNEQF
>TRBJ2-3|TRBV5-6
ASSAKDTQY
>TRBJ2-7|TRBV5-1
ASGNRNHYEQY
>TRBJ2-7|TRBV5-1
ASSPVARTPSYEQY
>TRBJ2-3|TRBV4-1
ASSQEGPRVVYTQY
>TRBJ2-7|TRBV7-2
ASSLAGGVYEQY